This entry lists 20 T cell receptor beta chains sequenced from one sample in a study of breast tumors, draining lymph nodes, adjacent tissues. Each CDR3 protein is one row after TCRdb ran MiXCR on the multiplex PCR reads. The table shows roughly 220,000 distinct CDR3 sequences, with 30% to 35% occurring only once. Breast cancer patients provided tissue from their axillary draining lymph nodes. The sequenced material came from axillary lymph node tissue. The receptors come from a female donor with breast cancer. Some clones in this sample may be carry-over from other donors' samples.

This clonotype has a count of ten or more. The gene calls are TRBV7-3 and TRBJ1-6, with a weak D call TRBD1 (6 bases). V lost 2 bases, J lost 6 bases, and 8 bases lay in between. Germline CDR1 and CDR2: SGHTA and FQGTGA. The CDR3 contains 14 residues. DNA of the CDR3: TGTGCCAGCAGCTTAGGGGGGGCTAATTCACCCCTCCACTTT. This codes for CASSLGGANSPLHF. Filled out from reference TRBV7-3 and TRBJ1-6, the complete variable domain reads GAGVSQTPSNKVTEKGKYVELRCDPISGHTALYWYRQSLGQGPEFLIYFQGTGAADDSGLPNDRFFAVRPEGSVSTLKIQRTERGDSAVYLCASSLGGANSPLHFGNGTRLTVT.

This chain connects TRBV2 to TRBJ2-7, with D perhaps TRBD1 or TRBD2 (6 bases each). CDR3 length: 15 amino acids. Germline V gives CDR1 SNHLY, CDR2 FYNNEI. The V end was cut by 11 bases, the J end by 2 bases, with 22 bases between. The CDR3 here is CALSGATGTTYEQYF. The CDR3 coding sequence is TGTGCCTTGTCGGGGGCGACCGGGACAACCTACGAGCAGTACTTC.

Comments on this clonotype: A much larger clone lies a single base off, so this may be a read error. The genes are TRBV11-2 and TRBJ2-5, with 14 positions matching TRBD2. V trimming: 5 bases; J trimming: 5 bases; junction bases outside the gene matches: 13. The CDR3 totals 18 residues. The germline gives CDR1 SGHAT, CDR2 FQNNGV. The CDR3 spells CASSLRPGLAGADETQYF. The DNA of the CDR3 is TGTGCCAGCAGCCTTCGACCGGGACTAGCGGGAGCAGATGAGACCCAGTACTTC.

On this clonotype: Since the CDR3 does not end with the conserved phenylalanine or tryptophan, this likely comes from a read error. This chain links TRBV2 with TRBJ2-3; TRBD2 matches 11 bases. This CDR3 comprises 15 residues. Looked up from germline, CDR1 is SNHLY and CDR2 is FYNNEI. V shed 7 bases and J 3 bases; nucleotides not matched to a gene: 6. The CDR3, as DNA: TGTGCCAGCAAGGGACTAGCGGCCAGTACAGATACGCAGTATCTG. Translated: CASKGLAASTDTQYL.

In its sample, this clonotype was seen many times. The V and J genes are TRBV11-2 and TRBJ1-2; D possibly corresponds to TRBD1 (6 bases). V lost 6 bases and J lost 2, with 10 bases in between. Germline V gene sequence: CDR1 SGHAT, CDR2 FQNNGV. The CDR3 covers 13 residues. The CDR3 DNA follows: TGTGCCAGCAGTCGGACAGAAAACTATGGCTACACCTTC. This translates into CASSRTENYGYTF.

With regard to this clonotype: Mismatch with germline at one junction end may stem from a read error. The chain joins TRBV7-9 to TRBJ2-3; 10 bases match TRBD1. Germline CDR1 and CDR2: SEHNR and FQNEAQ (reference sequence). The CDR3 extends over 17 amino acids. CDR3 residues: CASSSKSRGQGTDPQYF. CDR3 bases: TGTGCCAGCAGCTCCAAAAGCAGGGGACAGGGGACAGATCCGCAGTATTTT.

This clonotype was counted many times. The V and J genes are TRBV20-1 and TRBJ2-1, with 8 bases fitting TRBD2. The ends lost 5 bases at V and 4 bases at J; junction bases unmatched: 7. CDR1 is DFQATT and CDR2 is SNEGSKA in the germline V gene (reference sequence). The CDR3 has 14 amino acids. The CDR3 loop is CSAQAGAEYNEQFF. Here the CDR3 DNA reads TGCAGTGCTCAAGCGGGGGCAGAATACAATGAGCAGTTCTTC.

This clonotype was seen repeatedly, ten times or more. DNA for the CDR3: TGTGCCAGCAGTTCAGGCCGACTTAGCAATCAGCCCCAGCATTTT. It yields the protein CASSSGRLSNQPQHF. The V and J genes are TRBV6-5 and TRBJ1-5; D remains ambiguous. The germline CDR1 and CDR2 sequences are MNHEY and SVGAGI. V dropped 4 bases and J dropped 0 bases, with 10 bases sitting between them. CDR3 size: 15 residues.

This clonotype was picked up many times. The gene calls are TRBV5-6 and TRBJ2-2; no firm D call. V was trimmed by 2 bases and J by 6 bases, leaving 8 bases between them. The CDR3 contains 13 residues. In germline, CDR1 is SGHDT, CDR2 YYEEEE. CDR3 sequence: CASSFDLPGELFF. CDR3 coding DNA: TGTGCCAGCAGCTTCGATCTGCCCGGGGAGCTGTTTTTT.

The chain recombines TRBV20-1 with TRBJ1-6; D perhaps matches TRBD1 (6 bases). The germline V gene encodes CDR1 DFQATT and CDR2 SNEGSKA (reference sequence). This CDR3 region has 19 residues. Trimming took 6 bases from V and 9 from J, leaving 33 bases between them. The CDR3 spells CSATSLGAALPGQFSPLHF. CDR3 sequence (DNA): TGCAGTGCCACTAGCTTGGGAGCCGCCCTACCGGGACAATTTTCACCCCTCCACTTT.

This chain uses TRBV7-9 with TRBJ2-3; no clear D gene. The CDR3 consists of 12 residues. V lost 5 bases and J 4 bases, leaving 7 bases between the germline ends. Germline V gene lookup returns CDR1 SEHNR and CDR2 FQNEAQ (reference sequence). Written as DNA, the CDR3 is TGTGCCAGCAGCCCAGAGGCAGATACGCAGTATTTT. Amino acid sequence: CASSPEADTQYF.

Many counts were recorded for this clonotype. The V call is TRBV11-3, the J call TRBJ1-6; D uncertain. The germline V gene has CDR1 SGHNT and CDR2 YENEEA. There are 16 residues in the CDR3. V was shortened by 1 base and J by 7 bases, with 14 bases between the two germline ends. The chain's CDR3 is CASSLVRSLGNSPLHF. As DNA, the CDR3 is TGTGCCAGCAGCTTAGTCAGGTCTCTGGGGAATTCACCCCTCCACTTT.

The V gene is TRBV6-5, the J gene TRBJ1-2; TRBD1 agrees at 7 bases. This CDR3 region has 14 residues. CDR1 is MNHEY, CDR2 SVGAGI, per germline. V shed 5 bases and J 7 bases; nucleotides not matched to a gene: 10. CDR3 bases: TGTGCCAGCAGTGCAGATAGGACAGGCTCTGGCTACACCTTC. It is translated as CASSADRTGSGYTF.

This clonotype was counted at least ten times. The CDR3: CSARLSSGGARFF. CDR3 in DNA: TGCAGTGCTAGACTTTCTAGCGGGGGGGCGCGGTTCTTC. The chain uses TRBV20-1 and TRBJ2-1, with 12 bases lining up with TRBD2. This CDR3 has 13 residues. J was trimmed by 15 bases and V by 2 bases; bases with no gene match: 8. Germline assignment: CDR1 DFQATT and CDR2 SNEGSKA (reference sequence).

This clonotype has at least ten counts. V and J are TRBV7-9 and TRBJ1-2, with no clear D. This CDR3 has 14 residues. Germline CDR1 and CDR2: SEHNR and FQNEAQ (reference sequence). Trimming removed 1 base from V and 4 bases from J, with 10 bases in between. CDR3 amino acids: CASSLEKSSYGYTF. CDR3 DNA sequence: TGTGCCAGCAGCTTAGAAAAGAGTAGCTATGGCTACACCTTC.

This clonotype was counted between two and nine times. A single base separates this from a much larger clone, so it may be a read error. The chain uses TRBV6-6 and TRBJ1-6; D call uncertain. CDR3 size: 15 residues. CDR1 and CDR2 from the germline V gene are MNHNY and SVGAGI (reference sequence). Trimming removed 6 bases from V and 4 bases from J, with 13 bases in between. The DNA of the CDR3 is TGTGCCAGCAGGCGGTCGGAGAAATATAATTCACCCCTCCACTTT. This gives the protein CASRRSEKYNSPLHF.

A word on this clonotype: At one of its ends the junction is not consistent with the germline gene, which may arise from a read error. The CDR3 DNA reads TGCAGTGCTAGAGATGGGGGAACAGGGTTC. This translates into CSARDGGTGF. This rearrangement joins TRBV20-1 to TRBJ2-5; D might be TRBD1 (6 bases). Germline assignment: CDR1 DFQATT and CDR2 SNEGSKA (reference sequence). This CDR3 comprises 10 residues.

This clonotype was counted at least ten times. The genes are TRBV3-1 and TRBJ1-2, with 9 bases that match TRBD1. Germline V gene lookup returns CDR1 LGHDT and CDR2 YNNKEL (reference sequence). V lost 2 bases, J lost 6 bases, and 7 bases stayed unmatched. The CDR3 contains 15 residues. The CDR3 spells CASSQSGQGRDGYTF. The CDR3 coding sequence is TGTGCCAGCAGCCAATCGGGACAGGGAAGGGATGGCTACACCTTC.

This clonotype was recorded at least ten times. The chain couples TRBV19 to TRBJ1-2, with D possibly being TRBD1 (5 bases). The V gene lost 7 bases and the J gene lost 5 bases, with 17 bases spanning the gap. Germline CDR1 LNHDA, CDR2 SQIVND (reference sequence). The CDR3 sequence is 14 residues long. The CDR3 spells CASNLGTADYGYTF. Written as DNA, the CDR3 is TGTGCCAGTAACCTCGGGACGGCGGATTATGGCTACACCTTC.

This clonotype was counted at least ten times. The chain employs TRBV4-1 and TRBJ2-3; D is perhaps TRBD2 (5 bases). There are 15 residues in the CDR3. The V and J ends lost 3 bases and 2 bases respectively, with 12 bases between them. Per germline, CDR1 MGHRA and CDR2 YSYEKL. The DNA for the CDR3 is TGCGCCAGCAGCCACCTCGGACTGCACACAGATACGCAGTATTTT. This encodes CASSHLGLHTDTQYF.